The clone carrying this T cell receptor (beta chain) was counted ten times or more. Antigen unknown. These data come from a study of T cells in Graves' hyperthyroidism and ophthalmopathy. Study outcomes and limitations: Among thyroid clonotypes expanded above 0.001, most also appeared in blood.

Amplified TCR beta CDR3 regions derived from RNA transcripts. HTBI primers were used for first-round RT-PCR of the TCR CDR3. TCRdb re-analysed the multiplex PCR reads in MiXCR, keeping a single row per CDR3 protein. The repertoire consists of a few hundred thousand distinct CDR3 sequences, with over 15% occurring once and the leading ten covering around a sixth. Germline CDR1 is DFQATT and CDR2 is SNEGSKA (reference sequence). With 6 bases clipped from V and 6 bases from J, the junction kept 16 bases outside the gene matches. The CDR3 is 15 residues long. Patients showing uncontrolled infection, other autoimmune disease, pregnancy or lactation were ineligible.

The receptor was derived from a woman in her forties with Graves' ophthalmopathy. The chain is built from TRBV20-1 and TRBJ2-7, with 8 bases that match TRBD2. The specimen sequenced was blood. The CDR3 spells CSAPGWGTRGSEQYF. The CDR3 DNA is TGCAGTGCGCCGGGGTGGGGGACTAGGGGTTCCGAGCAGTACTTC.